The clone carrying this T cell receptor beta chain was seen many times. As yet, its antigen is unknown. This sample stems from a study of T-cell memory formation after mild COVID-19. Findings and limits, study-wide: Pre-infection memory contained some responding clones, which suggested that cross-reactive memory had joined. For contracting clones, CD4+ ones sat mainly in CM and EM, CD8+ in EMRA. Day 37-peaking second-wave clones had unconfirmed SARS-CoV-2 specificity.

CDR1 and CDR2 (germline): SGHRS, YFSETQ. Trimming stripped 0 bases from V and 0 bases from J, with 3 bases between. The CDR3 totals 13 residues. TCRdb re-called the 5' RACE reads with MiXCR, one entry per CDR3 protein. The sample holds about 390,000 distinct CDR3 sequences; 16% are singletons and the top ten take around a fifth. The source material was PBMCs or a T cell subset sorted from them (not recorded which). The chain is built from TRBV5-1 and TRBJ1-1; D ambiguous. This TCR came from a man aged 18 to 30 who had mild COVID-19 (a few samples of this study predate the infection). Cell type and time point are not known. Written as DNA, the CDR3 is TGCGCCAGCAGCTTGGAGATGAACACTGAAGCTTTCTTT. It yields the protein CASSLEMNTEAFF.